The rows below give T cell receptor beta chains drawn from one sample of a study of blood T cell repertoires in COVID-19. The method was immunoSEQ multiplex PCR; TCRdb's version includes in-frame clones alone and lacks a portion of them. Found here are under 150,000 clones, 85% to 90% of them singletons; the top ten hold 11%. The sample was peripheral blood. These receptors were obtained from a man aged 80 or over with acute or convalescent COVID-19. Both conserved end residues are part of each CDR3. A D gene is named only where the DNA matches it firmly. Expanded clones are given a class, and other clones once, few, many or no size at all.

TGTGCCACCCTGGCCGGGGACTTCATAGACAATGAGCAGTTCTTC | CATLAGDFIDNEQFF | TRBV24-1 | . | TRBJ2-1 | .
TGTGCCAGCAGCACGGACAGGGTTAACTATGGCTACACCTTC | CASSTDRVNYGYTF | TRBV5-4 | . | TRBJ1-2 | TRBD1
TGTGCCATCCGGAGAGCGGGATATGAGCAGTTCTTC | CAIRRAGYEQFF | TRBV10-3 | . | TRBJ2-1 | TRBD2
TGTGCCAGCAGTTTTCCGGGGGGTTCCGGAAACACCATATATTTT | CASSFPGGSGNTIYF | TRBV6-6 | . | TRBJ1-3 | .
TGTGCCAGCAGCGTAGATGAGGGCTTAAGGACTGAAGCTTTCTTT | CASSVDEGLRTEAFF | TRBV9 | . | TRBJ1-1 | .
TGTGCCAGTAGTTCCCGGACAGGGAACACTGAAGCTTTCTTT | CASSSRTGNTEAFF | TRBV19 | . | TRBJ1-1 | TRBD1
TGTGCCAGCAGCGTGAGGACCGACGAGGGGCCCCAGCATTTT | CASSVRTDEGPQHF | TRBV7-8 | . | TRBJ1-5 | .
TGTGCCAGCAGTCCCCGGGACAGGGTGGACTATGGCTACACCTTC | CASSPRDRVDYGYTF | TRBV6-5 | . | TRBJ1-2 | TRBD1
TGTGCCAGCAGTTATACAGGGGGCGAAAACATTCAGTACTTC | CASSYTGGENIQYF | TRBV6-1 | once | TRBJ2-4 | TRBD1
TGTGCCAGTAGTCTAAGGACAGGGGTTAATCAGCCCCAGCATTTT | CASSLRTGVNQPQHF | TRBV19 | . | TRBJ1-5 | TRBD1
TGTGCCAGCAGCTTGGATTACAGGGCCAACTATGGCTACACCTTC | CASSLDYRANYGYTF | TRBV5-4 | . | TRBJ1-2 | .
TGTGCCAGCAGTTTAGGAGGGCCCTATGGCTACACCTTC | CASSLGGPYGYTF | TRBV27 | once | TRBJ1-2 | .
TGCGCCAGCAGCGCTGCGGTGAAAGACAATGAGCAGTTCTTC | CASSAAVKDNEQFF | TRBV5-1 | . | TRBJ2-1 | .
TGTGCCATCAGAACAGGGGACAGTGAAGCTTTCTTT | CAIRTGDSEAFF | TRBV10-3 | once | TRBJ1-1 | TRBD1
TGCGCCAGCAGCTTGGCCCTGGGGACAGCTAGCTCCGAAGCTTTCTTT | CASSLALGTASSEAFF | TRBV5-1 | . | TRBJ1-1 | TRBD1
TGTGCCTGGGTTCCATCGGCGGGAGCCTACAATGAGCAGTTCTTC | CAWVPSAGAYNEQFF | TRBV30 | few | TRBJ2-1 | TRBD2
TGTGCCAGCAGATTCAGGGGCCAGGGGGTTAACTATGGCTACACCTTC | CASRFRGQGVNYGYTF | TRBV28 | . | TRBJ1-2 | TRBD1
TGTGCCAGCAGTTCCGCCGGGGGCTACGAGCAGTACTTC | CASSSAGGYEQYF | TRBV12-3/TRBV12-4 | . | TRBJ2-7 | .
TGCAGCGTTGAAAGGGGCTATGGCTACACCTTC | CSVERGYGYTF | TRBV29-1 | . | TRBJ1-2 | .
TGTGCCAGCAGCGCTCGGTCCCGGGAGCACATTCAGTACTTC | CASSARSREHIQYF | TRBV27 | . | TRBJ2-4 | .
TGTGCCACCAGCCCGGGGCGGGGCTCCTACAATGAGCAGTTCTTC | CATSPGRGSYNEQFF | TRBV24-1 | . | TRBJ2-1 | .
TGTGCCAACACCGACAACTACAGGGAAGGCTACACCTTC | CANTDNYREGYTF | TRBV10-3 | . | TRBJ1-2 | .
TGCAGTGCTAGTTCGGTAGAGACCCAGTACTTC | CSASSVETQYF | TRBV20-1 | many | TRBJ2-5 | .
TGTGCCAGCAGCGTAGTCCAGGGGCCGCGGGAGACCCAGTACTTC | CASSVVQGPRETQYF | TRBV9 | . | TRBJ2-5 | .
TGTGCCAGCAGGACGACAGGGGGTCATGAGCAGTTCTTC | CASRTTGGHEQFF | TRBV27 | . | TRBJ2-1 | TRBD1
TGTGCCATCAGTCGATCGGGACTAGCCGATTCGTACCAAGAGACCCAGTACTTC | CAISRSGLADSYQETQYF | TRBV10-3 | . | TRBJ2-5 | TRBD2
TGTGCCAGCAGCCCCTCAACCGGGACAGGGAAAACCGGGGAGCTGTTTTTT | CASSPSTGTGKTGELFF | TRBV27 | . | TRBJ2-2 | TRBD1
TGTGCCAGCAGCCGGGACAGGCTTAATTCACCCCTCCACTTT | CASSRDRLNSPLHF | TRBV5-4 | . | TRBJ1-6 | TRBD1
TGCGCCAGCAATGGACAGGGGAACACCGGGGAGCTGTTTTTT | CASNGQGNTGELFF | TRBV5-1 | . | TRBJ2-2 | TRBD1
TGTGCCAGCAGTCCCCCAGTTAGAGGAACTGAAGCTTTCTTT | CASSPPVRGTEAFF | TRBV6-5 | . | TRBJ1-1 | .
TGCGCCAGCAGCCAAGAGGTAACAGGGGATCAGCCCCAGCATTTT | CASSQEVTGDQPQHF | TRBV4-1 | . | TRBJ1-5 | TRBD1
TGTGCCAGCAGCTTAGTTGGGAGCTACGAGCAGTACTTC | CASSLVGSYEQYF | TRBV12-3/TRBV12-4 | . | TRBJ2-7 | .
TGCGCCAGCAGCTTGCAGGGTATGAACACTGAAGCTTTCTTT | CASSLQGMNTEAFF | TRBV5-1 | . | TRBJ1-1 | .
TGCGCCAGCAGCCAAGATTGGGGACAGGGTTTTGGCTACACCTTC | CASSQDWGQGFGYTF | TRBV4-3 | . | TRBJ1-2 | TRBD1
TGTGCCAGCAGCTTAGAGGCAGGATCCTACGAGCAGTACTTC | CASSLEAGSYEQYF | TRBV7-2 | . | TRBJ2-7 | .
TGTGCCAGCAGCCAGGGGGAGTATGGCTACACCTTC | CASSQGEYGYTF | TRBV11-2 | once | TRBJ1-2 | TRBD1
TGCGCCAGCAGCTTGGCGCGGGGGAGCTCCTACGAGCAGTACTTC | CASSLARGSSYEQYF | TRBV5-1 | . | TRBJ2-7 | TRBD2
TGTGCCAGCACCGCGACAGGGGTACGCACTGAAGCTTTCTTT | CASTATGVRTEAFF | TRBV6-5 | . | TRBJ1-1 | TRBD1
TGTGCCAGCAGCTCACAGGGGAGCTCCTACAATGAGCAGTTCTTC | CASSSQGSSYNEQFF | TRBV7-3 | . | TRBJ2-1 | TRBD1
TGTGCCAGCAGCTCCACCGGGACAGGGAACTATGGCTACACCTTC | CASSSTGTGNYGYTF | TRBV7-9 | . | TRBJ1-2 | TRBD1
TGCGCCAGCACCAGCGGGAGGGTTGGCTACGAGCAGTACTTC | CASTSGRVGYEQYF | TRBV5-1 | . | TRBJ2-7 | TRBD2
TGTGCCACCAGCAGAGATCGGGGATGGGGGCTGGACAATGAGCAGTTCTTC | CATSRDRGWGLDNEQFF | TRBV15 | . | TRBJ2-1 | .
TGTGCCAGCAGCGCCCTAGCGGGGGCCGGGGGTGGCAGTGAGCAGTTCTTC | CASSALAGAGGGSEQFF | TRBV9 | . | TRBJ2-1 | TRBD2
TGTGCCAGTAGTATCAGTCAGGGCTACGAGCAGTACTTC | CASSISQGYEQYF | TRBV19 | . | TRBJ2-7 | .
TGTGCCAGCAGCATACTAGCGGGGGCTCTCGGGACCCAGTACTTC | CASSILAGALGTQYF | TRBV6-6 | . | TRBJ2-5 | TRBD2
TGTGCCAGCAGCTCCACCCCCGGGAACACTGAAGCTTTCTTT | CASSSTPGNTEAFF | TRBV11-2 | . | TRBJ1-1 | .
TGCGCCAGCAGCCTGGGACACCCACTTTCTGGAAACACCATATATTTT | CASSLGHPLSGNTIYF | TRBV4-1 | . | TRBJ1-3 | .
TGTGCCAGCAGCCAAGCCTGGCAGGTCAATCAGCCCCAGCATTTT | CASSQAWQVNQPQHF | TRBV14 | . | TRBJ1-5 | .